Following are 26 T cell receptor beta chains from one sample sequenced in a study of CD4 T cells in relation to SARS-CoV-2 and coronaviruses. Before the COVID-19 pandemic, during about 2010-2018, CD4+ T cells were taken from unexposed donors. The repertoire was sequenced with immunoSEQ multiplex PCR; TCRdb's copy has only in-frame clones and lacks some. Of tens of thousands of clones detected, 80% to 95% appear once; the ten largest clones hold 0.23%. The specimen sequenced was naive CD4+ T cells from PBMCs. The subset denotes: naive CD4+ T cells isolated by negative enrichment. Source of these receptors: a human donor in good health.

V usage is TRBV3-1 (or the pseudogene TRBV3-2) and J usage is TRBJ2-5; D gene unclear. V lost 4 bases to trimming and J lost 4 bases, with 10 bases between them. The CDR3 has 13 residues. Germline CDR1 and CDR2: LGHDT and YNNKEL (reference sequence). This CDR3 is CASSPTPGETQYF. CDR3 coding DNA: TGTGCCAGCAGCCCAACCCCCGGAGAGACCCAGTACTTC.

This sequence joins TRBV5-1 and TRBJ1-1; D perhaps matches TRBD1 (6 bases). The V gene lost 3 bases and the J gene lost 0 bases, with 12 bases spanning the gap. Looked up from germline, CDR1 is SGHRS and CDR2 is YFSETQ. The CDR3 runs to 15 residues. The CDR3 protein is CASSSLTGMNTEAFF. DNA of the CDR3: TGCGCCAGCAGCTCTTTGACAGGAATGAACACTGAAGCTTTCTTT.

This clone has a single count. The chain recombines TRBV3-1 (or the pseudogene TRBV3-2) with TRBJ1-4, with unresolved D. This CDR3 is built from 15 residues. Germline CDR1 and CDR2: LGHDT and YNNKEL (reference sequence). The germline V and J ends were trimmed by 4 bases and 8 bases, with 17 bases remaining between them. In nucleotides, the CDR3 is TGTGCCAGCAGCCCGTCTTGGTCGCCTCAGGAAAAACTGTTTTTT. Its translation: CASSPSWSPQEKLFF.

The V gene is TRBV27, the J gene TRBJ2-5; D ambiguous. Germline loops: CDR1 MNHEY, CDR2 SMNVEV (reference sequence). The V gene lost 7 bases and the J gene lost 0 bases, with 12 bases spanning the gap. This CDR3 contains 14 residues. The CDR3 nucleotides read TGTGCCAGCACCGCGTCGGGTCACCAAGAGACCCAGTACTTC. As protein: CASTASGHQETQYF.

The chain combines TRBV28 with TRBJ2-3; no reliable D call. CDR3 length: 11 amino acids. V was clipped by 3 bases and J by 5 bases, with 3 bases between them. Germline lookup yields CDR1 MDHEN and CDR2 SYDVKM. CDR3 loop: CASSFQDTQYF. CDR3 DNA sequence: TGTGCCAGCAGTTTTCAAGATACGCAGTATTTT.

This rearrangement joins TRBV7-2 to TRBJ2-1, with D possibly TRBD2 on 5 matching bases. V was cut by 4 bases and J by 4 bases, with 14 bases left in between. The CDR3 totals 15 residues. Germline assignment: CDR1 SGHTA and CDR2 FQGNSA. CDR3 region: CASSSMAGGYNEQFF. In DNA form, the CDR3 reads TGTGCCAGCAGCTCCATGGCCGGAGGTTACAATGAGCAGTTCTTC.

This chain joins TRBV7-9 and TRBJ2-2; a weak D match, TRBD1 (6 bases). Germline values: CDR1 SEHNR, CDR2 FQNEAQ (reference sequence). The CDR3 covers 16 residues. V lost 3 bases and J lost 8, with 19 bases in between. The CDR3 DNA reads TGTGCCAGCAGCTTCAGACAGGCTCCAGTAGGTGGGGAGCTGTTTTTT. Its protein is CASSFRQAPVGGELFF.

V gene TRBV21-1 combines with J gene TRBJ2-7; the D call in the table, TRBD2, was not verified against the DNA. TRBV21-1 is an annotated pseudogene. The CDR3 loop spans 16 amino acids. The chain's CDR3 is CASSKASPSGRHEQYF. The CDR3 DNA sequence: TGTGCCAGCAGCAAAGCTTCTCCTAGCGGGAGGCACGAGCAGTACTTC.

The V and J genes are TRBV23-1 and TRBJ1-5; no clear D. TRBV23-1 carries the ORF label, with uncertain function. Trimming took 4 bases from V and 0 from J, leaving 19 bases between them. This CDR3 is 18 amino acids long. The CDR3 coding sequence is TGCGCCAGCAGTCTCAACGACCTTGCGGGCCATAGCAATCAGCCCCAGCATTTT. This codes for CASSLNDLAGHSNQPQHF.

This clone showed up just once. The V call is TRBV28, the J call TRBJ1-2; unclear D gene. Germline V CDR1 and CDR2: MDHEN, SYDVKM. V was pared by 2 bases and J by 2 bases, with 9 bases between. The CDR3 has 14 amino acids. The CDR3 here is CASSLGLWNYGYTF. The CDR3 coding sequence is TGTGCCAGCAGTTTAGGGTTGTGGAACTATGGCTACACCTTC.

The chain recombines TRBV7-2 with TRBJ2-1; 12 nucleotides align to TRBD2. Germline CDR1 SGHTA, CDR2 FQGNSA. This CDR3 is 18 amino acids long. V shed 5 bases and J 7 bases; nucleotides not matched to a gene: 15. CDR3 sequence (DNA): TGTGCCAGCAGCCCAAGGTGGGCTAGCGGGAGGGCCGGAAATGAGCAGTTCTTC. As protein: CASSPRWASGRAGNEQFF.

This chain connects TRBV12-3 or TRBV12-4 to TRBJ1-2; no clear D gene. The CDR3 covers 13 residues. Trimming pared 2 bases from V and 3 bases from J, leaving 7 bases between. The CDR3 nucleotides read TGTGCCAGCAGTTTACAGGTGTACTATGGCTACACCTTC. Translation: CASSLQVYYGYTF.

This chain connects TRBV15 to TRBJ2-7; D gene ambiguous. The germline V and J ends were trimmed by 0 bases and 2 bases, with 5 bases remaining between them. Germline CDR1 LNHNV, CDR2 YYDKDF (reference sequence). The CDR3 is 13 amino acids. CDR3 nucleotides: TGTGCCACCAGCAGAGACAGAACCTACGAGCAGTACTTC. This codes for CATSRDRTYEQYF.

V and J are TRBV7-6 and TRBJ2-2; D could derive from TRBD1 or TRBD2 (5 bases each). This CDR3 comprises 15 residues. Germline values: CDR1 SGHVS, CDR2 FNYEAQ. Trimming shortened V by 5 bases and J by 0 bases, and 10 bases separated the two germline ends. CDR3 coding DNA: TGTGCCAGCAGCCGTGGGGACCCGAACACCGGGGAGCTGTTTTTT. Amino acids: CASSRGDPNTGELFF.

This chain connects TRBV6-1 to TRBJ2-7, with 9 bases aligning to TRBD1. This CDR3 has 17 amino acids. V shed 2 bases, J shed 2 bases, and the junction held 10 bases outside the gene matches. Germline-derived CDR1 and CDR2 are MNHNS and SASEGT. The CDR3 DNA reads as TGTGCCAGCAGTGAACACAGGGGGCAATCGGTCCCCTACGAGCAGTACTTC. This codes for CASSEHRGQSVPYEQYF.

This sequence joins TRBV2 and TRBJ1-6; 11 nucleotides agree with TRBD1. Per germline, CDR1 SNHLY and CDR2 FYNNEI. Trimming removed 6 bases from V and 7 bases from J; junction bases left unmatched: 8. CDR3 size: 16 residues. CDR3 sequence reads: CASRTPRDRGNSPLHF. CDR3 coding DNA: TGTGCCAGCAGAACTCCTCGGGACAGGGGGAATTCACCCCTCCACTTT.

This clone was counted between two and nine times. V gene TRBV4-2 combines with J gene TRBJ2-2; the D gene could be TRBD1 or TRBD2 (5 bases each). V was pared by 2 bases and J by 5 bases, with 18 bases between. Germline CDR1 LGHNA, CDR2 YNFKEQ. The CDR3 extends over 17 amino acids. In DNA form, the CDR3 reads TGTGCCAGCAGCCAACCCCGGGACCTCCGGATAACCGGGGAGCTGTTTTTT. This sequence encodes CASSQPRDLRITGELFF.

The CDR3 sequence is CASSSRGGTHGYTF. The DNA of the CDR3 is TGTGCCAGCAGTTCCCGGGGGGGGACACATGGCTACACCTTC. The V gene is TRBV6-5, the J gene TRBJ1-2; D perhaps matches TRBD1 (6 bases). Germline V gene sequence: CDR1 MNHEY, CDR2 SVGAGI. This CDR3 is 14 amino acids long. Trimming pared 4 bases from V and 6 bases from J, leaving 15 bases between.

The V gene is TRBV28, the J gene TRBJ2-4, with D perhaps TRBD1 or TRBD2 (5 bases each). CDR1 is MDHEN, CDR2 SYDVKM, per germline. CDR3 size: 13 residues. Deletions cut 7 bases from V and 9 bases from J, with 16 bases between. CDR3 DNA sequence: TGTGCCAGCACCCGAGGGGTCACGGGCATTCAGTACTTC. Encoded protein: CASTRGVTGIQYF.

The CDR3 region is CASSAPGTATDTQYF. In DNA form, the CDR3 reads TGTGCCAGCAGCGCACCCGGGACAGCCACAGATACGCAGTATTTT. The rearrangement links TRBV7-9 to TRBJ2-3; 7 nucleotides match TRBD1. The CDR3 consists of 15 residues. Germline loops: CDR1 SEHNR, CDR2 FQNEAQ (reference sequence). V was pared by 5 bases and J by 2 bases, with 7 bases of the junction left unmatched.

The sample holds one count of this clone. V gene TRBV5-6 combines with J gene TRBJ1-6, with 7 nucleotides matching TRBD1. The CDR3 contains 14 residues. V gave up 4 bases and J gave up 4 bases; unmatched junction bases: 2. Germline V lookup: CDR1 SGHDT, CDR2 YYEEEE. This chain's CDR3 is CASSKGQYNSPLHF. In DNA form, the CDR3 reads TGTGCCAGCAGCAAGGGACAGTATAATTCACCCCTCCACTTT.

The V call is TRBV7-8, the J call TRBJ2-1, with 16 bases lining up with TRBD2. With V trimmed by 2 bases and J by 7 bases, 11 bases remained unmatched. In germline, CDR1 is SGHVS, CDR2 FQNEAQ. The CDR3 runs to 19 residues. The CDR3 sequence: CASSLRGLAGGLVGNEQFF. In nucleotides, the CDR3 is TGTGCCAGCAGCTTAAGGGGACTAGCGGGGGGGCTGGTGGGGAATGAGCAGTTCTTC.

The chain couples TRBV7-8 to TRBJ2-3, with 8 positions matching TRBD2. The junction had 11 bases not matched to a gene; V was cut back by 3 bases and J by 3 bases. CDR3 size: 17 residues. Germline CDR1 reads SGHVS; CDR2 reads FQNEAQ. CDR3 protein: CASSFKLGGALTDTQYF. The CDR3 nucleotides read TGTGCCAGCAGCTTCAAACTCGGGGGGGCTTTGACAGATACGCAGTATTTT.

As DNA, the CDR3 is TGCGCCAGCAGCCAAGCTGTGGGCAGGGGCCCGTCCTACGAGCAGTACTTC. Translation gives CASSQAVGRGPSYEQYF. The chain uses TRBV4-1 and TRBJ2-7; tentative D call: TRBD1 (6 bases). This CDR3 is built from 17 residues. Trimming took off 1 base at V and 1 base at J, with 17 bases between the two ends. Germline V gene data show CDR1 as MGHRA and CDR2 as YSYEKL.

The chain recombines TRBV2 with TRBJ2-2; no firm D call. Trimming shortened V by 5 bases and J by 5 bases, and 12 bases separated the two germline ends. This CDR3 contains 14 residues. Germline V lookup: CDR1 SNHLY, CDR2 FYNNEI. CDR3 protein: CASSLARRTGELFF. CDR3 coding DNA: TGTGCCAGCAGTCTTGCGAGAAGGACCGGGGAGCTGTTTTTT.

This chain connects TRBV5-1 to TRBJ2-2, with 9 bases fitting TRBD1. CDR1 is SGHRS, CDR2 YFSETQ, per germline. The CDR3 has 16 amino acids. V gave up 6 bases and J gave up 4 bases; unmatched junction bases: 10. The CDR3, as DNA: TGCGCCAGCACCTTATCCACAGGGGGCCTCACCGGGGAGCTGTTTTTT. Translating it yields CASTLSTGGLTGELFF.